The sequence of this TCR beta chain was determined in a study of blood T cell repertoires in COVID-19. Turning to the study itself: Italy, Spain and the United States were the sources of the convalescent and acute COVID-19 samples. The cDNA or gDNA used as material had been derived from T cells, B-cell-depleted T cells, or PBMCs.

This clone was found once. TCRdb keeps only in-frame clones here, not all; method: immunoSEQ multiplex PCR. The data contain more than 35,000 clones, roughly 84% of them singletons. The J segment lost 3 bases and the V segment lost 3 bases, leaving 4 bases of the junction unmatched. Looked up from germline, CDR1 is KGHSH and CDR2 is LQKENI. CDR3 length equals 16 residues. This receptor was taken from a man between 45 and 60 years old with active or convalescent COVID-19. The chain links TRBV18 to TRBJ2-3; the match to TRBD1 covers 12 bases. Sequenced material: peripheral blood. The CDR3 nucleotides read TGTGCCAGCTCACCCGGGACAGGGGGCTCGACAGATACGCAGTATTTT. This codes for CASSPGTGGSTDTQYF.